This TCR beta chain came from a study of blood T cells in healthy people across ages. Study-wide background: Using template switching, researchers captured about one barcoded beta molecule for each two T cells.

CDR3 length: 14 residues. Germline V gene lookup returns CDR1 SQVTM and CDR2 ANQGSEA. For the second PCR, which ran for about 7 to 12 cycles, a sample-barcoded 5' primer and a J-beta primer mix were used. TCRdb processed the 5' RACE reads anew with MiXCR; each CDR3 protein has one entry. The repertoire has more than 700,000 distinct CDR3 sequences, approximately 55% of them found once; the top ten carry roughly two fifths. Turning to this clonotype: Its specificity is not known. The CDR3 carries no conserved terminal phenylalanine or tryptophan, so it likely arises from a read error.

Study findings and constraints: Roughly linear declines in TCR beta diversity per million T cells occurred with age. PBMCs went unsorted, and a conclusive naive versus antigen-experienced comparison was therefore prevented.

This TCR was recovered from a man older than 75 in good health. This sequence joins TRBV29-1 and TRBJ2-3, with TRBD2 as a possible D gene (5 bases). The sequencing input was blood. DNA for the CDR3: TGCAGTCAGCGAAAAGGAGCGGTTACAGATACGCAGTATTAT. It translates to CSQRKGAVTDTQYY.